This T cell receptor (beta chain) was profiled in a study of identical twins. The study, taken as a whole, reports: The models systematically underestimated how much out-of-frame TCR alpha was shared in monozygotic twins.

In its sample, this clonotype was seen a few times. Its antigen remains unknown. Just one base apart from a much larger clone, this may be a read error. The CDR3 is 13 residues long. Per the germline V gene, CDR1 is SNHLY and CDR2 is FYNNEI. The V and J ends lost 5 bases and 3 bases respectively, with 8 bases between them. Unique molecular identifiers were present on cDNA, and template switching added a universal primer site. From the 5' RACE reads, TCRdb called clonotypes with MiXCR, one entry per CDR3 protein. The sample yields 500,000 to 550,000 distinct CDR3 sequences, around 24% seen once. These sequences were also reported in another study, on yellow fever vaccine responses in identical twins.

Sequencing was performed on CD4+ T cells sorted from blood. The chain is built from TRBV2 and TRBJ1-5; possible D gene TRBD1, 6 bases. This TCR came from a woman between 18 and 30 years old in good health. CDR3 protein: CASSPGVNQPQHF. The CDR3 DNA sequence: TGTGCCAGCAGTCCAGGGGTCAATCAGCCCCAGCATTTT.